A selection of T cell receptor beta chains follows, all from one sample in a study of shared clonotypes between healthy human individuals. Libraries were prepared by immunoSEQ multiplex PCR; TCRdb keeps only in-frame clonotypes and omits some of them. The repertoire holds nearly 600,000 clones, with nearly 97% as singletons. The sequencing input was naive CD8+ T cells sorted from blood. These receptors were obtained from a woman aged 30 to 39 in good health. Each CDR3 is given with its conserved first and last residue. The D gene is left open where the match is weak. Rows may omit the clone size; those that give it use once, few, many or a size class.

D	size	V	J	CDR3	DNA
NA	NA	TRBV13	TRBJ2-3	CASSLGARSDTQYF	TGTGCCAGCAGCTTAGGGGCCCGATCGGATACGCAGTATTTT
NA	NA	TRBV6-1	TRBJ1-5	CASSEYSGLSNQPQHF	TGTGCCAGCAGTGAATATTCGGGGTTGAGCAATCAGCCCCAGCATTTT
TRBD1	NA	TRBV5-8	TRBJ2-2	CAQRQGSLNYYTGELFF	TGTGCGCAGCGACAGGGGTCCCTCAACTACTACACCGGGGAGCTGTTTTTT
TRBD1	NA	TRBV27	TRBJ2-3	CASSSHNRGRFQSDTQYF	TGTGCCAGCAGTTCACACAACAGGGGGCGATTCCAATCTGATACGCAGTATTTT
NA	NA	TRBV14	TRBJ2-5	CASSQGRYLYF	TGTGCCAGCAGCCAAGGGCGCTACCTGTACTTC
TRBD2	once	TRBV28	TRBJ2-1	CASSLERGAYNEQFF	TGTGCCAGCAGTTTAGAGCGGGGGGCCTACAATGAGCAGTTCTTC
TRBD2	NA	TRBV7-9	TRBJ2-5	CASSFSGTSREETQYF	TGTGCCAGCAGCTTTTCCGGGACTAGCAGAGAAGAGACCCAGTACTTC
NA	once	TRBV7-8	TRBJ2-7	CASSLQATSPHEQYF	TGTGCCAGCAGCCTGCAGGCCACGTCGCCCCACGAGCAGTACTTC
TRBD2	NA	TRBV7-7	TRBJ2-2	CASSSGTSGPEVGTGELFF	TGTGCCAGCAGCTCCGGGACTAGCGGACCCGAGGTGGGCACCGGGGAGCTGTTTTTT
TRBD2	once	TRBV5-1	TRBJ2-7	CASSLGSSGPYEQYF	TGCGCCAGCAGCTTGGGGTCTAGCGGGCCCTACGAGCAGTACTTC
TRBD1	NA	TRBV2	TRBJ1-5	CASTNTGDLQPQHF	TGTGCCAGCACAAATACAGGGGATCTGCAGCCCCAGCATTTT
NA	once	TRBV9	TRBJ2-4	CASSVEGGTKNIQYF	TGTGCCAGCAGCGTAGAAGGAGGGACAAAAAACATTCAGTACTTC
TRBD2	NA	TRBV14	TRBJ2-7	CASRVAGEIEQYF	TGTGCCAGCAGGGTAGCGGGAGAAATAGAGCAGTACTTC
NA	NA	TRBV27	TRBJ2-7	CASSVLGGHRGQYF	TGTGCCAGCAGTGTCTTGGGAGGCCACAGGGGGCAGTACTTC
TRBD1	NA	TRBV6-5	TRBJ1-4	CASSPTGYHEKLFF	TGTGCCAGCAGCCCGACAGGGTATCATGAAAAACTGTTTTTT
NA	NA	TRBV7-3	TRBJ2-3	CASSLGPPFDTQYF	TGTGCCAGCAGCTTAGGACCGCCATTCGATACGCAGTATTTT
NA	NA	TRBV28	TRBJ2-3	CASSFRGIRNTQYF	TGTGCCAGCAGTTTCCGGGGGATCAGAAATACGCAGTATTTT
TRBD1	NA	TRBV5-1	TRBJ2-7	CASRRDRVGYEQYF	TGCGCCAGCAGAAGGGACAGGGTAGGCTACGAGCAGTACTTC
NA	NA	TRBV13	TRBJ1-1	CASSLGVEEAFF	TGTGCCAGCAGCTTAGGGGTAGAAGAAGCTTTCTTT
NA	NA	TRBV27	TRBJ1-5	CASNRAQPQHF	TGTGCCAGCAACCGGGCTCAGCCCCAGCATTTT
NA	once	TRBV2	TRBJ2-7	CASSAHEQYF	TGTGCCAGCAGTGCCCACGAGCAGTACTTC
NA	NA	TRBV13	TRBJ2-1	CASSVPERAEQFF	TGTGCCAGCAGCGTCCCGGAAAGGGCTGAGCAGTTCTTC
NA	NA	TRBV28	TRBJ2-7	CASSFGRRPNYEQYF	TGTGCCAGCAGTTTCGGTCGGAGACCTAACTACGAGCAGTACTTC
TRBD2	NA	TRBV27	TRBJ2-7	CASKASGGPISYEQYF	TGTGCCAGCAAGGCTAGCGGGGGACCAATCTCCTACGAGCAGTACTTC
TRBD2	NA	TRBV13	TRBJ2-7	CASSSAGLAEYEQYF	TGTGCCAGCAGCTCAGCGGGACTAGCGGAATACGAGCAGTACTTC
NA	NA	TRBV5-4	TRBJ2-1	CASSLDRIHEQFF	TGTGCCAGCAGCTTAGACAGGATCCATGAGCAGTTCTTC
NA	NA	TRBV27	TRBJ1-5	CASSPDSYQPQHF	TGTGCCAGCAGTCCGGACAGCTATCAGCCCCAGCATTTT
NA	NA	TRBV27	TRBJ1-1	CASRRGVGTEAFF	TGTGCCAGCAGGCGGGGTGTAGGCACTGAAGCTTTCTTT
TRBD1	NA	TRBV14	TRBJ2-7	CASSLGQGGYEQYF	TGTGCCAGCAGCCTCGGACAGGGCGGCTACGAGCAGTACTTC
TRBD1	NA	TRBV27	TRBJ2-7	CASSFDRGYEQYF	TGTGCCAGCAGCTTTGACAGGGGATACGAGCAGTACTTC
TRBD1	NA	TRBV28	TRBJ2-5	CASSPRDRQETQYF	TGTGCCAGCAGTCCTCGGGACAGACAAGAGACCCAGTACTTC
NA	NA	TRBV7-2	TRBJ2-1	CASSLGGTSYNEQFF	TGTGCCAGCAGCTTAGGGGGGACATCCTACAATGAGCAGTTCTTC
NA	NA	TRBV19	TRBJ1-4	CANEGGDEKLFF	TGTGCCAACGAGGGGGGTGATGAAAAACTGTTTTTT
NA	NA	TRBV28	TRBJ1-5	CASSLNSGVGGHSNQPQHF	TGTGCCAGCAGTTTAAACTCCGGGGTTGGAGGTCATAGCAATCAGCCCCAGCATTTT
NA	NA	TRBV19	TRBJ2-7	CASSDRYEQYF	TGTGCCAGTAGTGACAGGTACGAGCAGTACTTC
NA	NA	TRBV9	TRBJ2-1	CASSAPGSEQFF	TGTGCCAGCAGCGCGCCGGGGAGCGAGCAGTTCTTC
TRBD1	NA	TRBV7-8	TRBJ2-3	CASSLARWPGQDLDTQYF	TGTGCCAGCAGCTTAGCCAGATGGCCGGGACAGGATTTAGATACGCAGTATTTT
NA	NA	TRBV28	TRBJ2-2	CASFGTFHTGELFF	TGTGCCAGCTTCGGGACATTTCACACCGGGGAGCTGTTTTTT
NA	NA	TRBV10-2	TRBJ2-1	CASSESTLGNEQFF	TGCGCCAGCAGTGAGTCGACTCTGGGCAATGAGCAGTTCTTC
NA	NA	TRBV2	TRBJ1-1	CASRGGNTEAFF	TGTGCCAGCCGGGGGGGGAACACTGAAGCTTTCTTT
TRBD2	few	TRBV7-9	TRBJ2-1	CASSPGLAGVNEQFF	TGTGCCAGCAGCCCGGGACTAGCGGGAGTCAATGAGCAGTTCTTC
NA	NA	TRBV6-6	TRBJ2-2	CASSPPGENTGELFF	TGTGCCAGCAGTCCACCGGGGGAGAACACCGGGGAGCTGTTTTTT
TRBD1	NA	TRBV29-1	TRBJ2-7	CSYKRDRNYEQYF	TGCAGCTATAAAAGGGACAGAAACTACGAGCAGTACTTC
NA	NA	TRBV10-3	TRBJ2-5	CAIGGGGETQYF	TGTGCCATCGGCGGAGGGGGAGAGACCCAGTACTTC
NA	NA	TRBV28	TRBJ2-1	CASRGTPRVYHNEQFF	TGTGCCAGCAGGGGCACCCCGCGGGTCTATCACAATGAGCAGTTCTTC
NA	NA	TRBV5-6	TRBJ1-1	CASSLAVQKAFF	TGTGCCAGCAGCTTGGCCGTACAGAAGGCTTTCTTT
NA	NA	TRBV4-2	TRBJ2-1	CASSQTVEQFF	TGTGCCAGCAGCCAGACAGTTGAGCAGTTCTTC
TRBD2	NA	TRBV13	TRBJ2-2	CASSPRTSGRYGELFF	TGTGCCAGCAGCCCCCGGACTAGCGGGAGGTACGGGGAGCTGTTTTTT
NA	few	TRBV20-1	TRBJ2-7	CSALPGYEQYF	TGCAGTGCTCTTCCGGGGTACGAGCAGTACTTC